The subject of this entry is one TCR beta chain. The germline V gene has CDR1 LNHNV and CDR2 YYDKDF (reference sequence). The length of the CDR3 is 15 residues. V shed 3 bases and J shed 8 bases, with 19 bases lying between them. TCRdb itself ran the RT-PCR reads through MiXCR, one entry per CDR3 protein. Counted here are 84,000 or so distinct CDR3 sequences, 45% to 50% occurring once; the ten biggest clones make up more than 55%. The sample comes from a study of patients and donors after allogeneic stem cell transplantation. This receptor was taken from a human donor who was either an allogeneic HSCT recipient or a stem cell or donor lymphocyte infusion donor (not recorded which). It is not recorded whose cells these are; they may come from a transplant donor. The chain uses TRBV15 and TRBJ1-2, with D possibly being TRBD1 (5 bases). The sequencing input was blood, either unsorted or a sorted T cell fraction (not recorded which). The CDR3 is CATSSSFQGAKGYTF. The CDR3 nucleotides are TGTGCCACCAGCAGCTCCTTCCAAGGGGCAAAAGGCTACACCTTC.